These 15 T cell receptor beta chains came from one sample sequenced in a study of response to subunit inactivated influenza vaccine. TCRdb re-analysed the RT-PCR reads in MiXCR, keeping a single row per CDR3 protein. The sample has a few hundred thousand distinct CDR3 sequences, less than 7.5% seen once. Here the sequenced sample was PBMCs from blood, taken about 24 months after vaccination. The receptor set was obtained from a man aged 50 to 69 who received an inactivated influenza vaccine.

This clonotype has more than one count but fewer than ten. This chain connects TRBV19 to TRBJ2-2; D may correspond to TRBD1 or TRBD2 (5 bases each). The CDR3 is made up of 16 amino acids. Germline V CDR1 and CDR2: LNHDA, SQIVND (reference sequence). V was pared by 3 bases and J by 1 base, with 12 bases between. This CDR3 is CASSIAGTMNTGELFF. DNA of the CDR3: TGTGCCAGTAGTATCGCCGGGACCATGAACACCGGGGAGCTGTTTTTT.

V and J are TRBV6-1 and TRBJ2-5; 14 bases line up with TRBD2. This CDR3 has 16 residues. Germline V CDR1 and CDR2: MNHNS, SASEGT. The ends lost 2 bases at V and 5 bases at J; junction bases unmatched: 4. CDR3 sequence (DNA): TGTGCCAGCAGTGAAAGACTAGCGGGAGGGTTGGAGACCCAGTACTTC. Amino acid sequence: CASSERLAGGLETQYF.

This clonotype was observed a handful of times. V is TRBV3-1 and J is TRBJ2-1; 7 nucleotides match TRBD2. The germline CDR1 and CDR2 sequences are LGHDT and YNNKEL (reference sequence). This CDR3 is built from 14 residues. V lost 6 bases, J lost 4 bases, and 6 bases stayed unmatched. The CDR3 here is CASRASGMYNEQFF. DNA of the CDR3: TGTGCCAGCAGAGCTAGCGGAATGTACAATGAGCAGTTCTTC.

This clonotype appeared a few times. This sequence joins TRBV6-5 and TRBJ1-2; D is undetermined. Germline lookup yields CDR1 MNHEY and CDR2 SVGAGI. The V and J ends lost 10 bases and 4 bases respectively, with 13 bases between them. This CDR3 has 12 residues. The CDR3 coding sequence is TGTGCCACCCGGGGTAGCGGCTATGGCTACACCTTC. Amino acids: CATRGSGYGYTF.

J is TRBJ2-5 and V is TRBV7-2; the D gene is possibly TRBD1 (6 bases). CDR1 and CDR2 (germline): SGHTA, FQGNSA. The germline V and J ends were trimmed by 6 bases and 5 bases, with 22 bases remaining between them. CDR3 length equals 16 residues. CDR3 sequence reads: CASSLRGMDRWETQYF. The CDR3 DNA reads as TGTGCCAGCAGTTTGAGGGGGATGGATCGGTGGGAGACCCAGTACTTC. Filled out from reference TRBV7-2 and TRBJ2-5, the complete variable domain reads GAGVSQSPSNKVTEKGKDVELRCDPISGHTALYWYRQSLGQGLEFLIYFQGNSAPDKSGLPSDRFSAERTGGSVSTLTIQRTQQEDSAVYLCASSLRGMDRWETQYFGPGTRLLVL.

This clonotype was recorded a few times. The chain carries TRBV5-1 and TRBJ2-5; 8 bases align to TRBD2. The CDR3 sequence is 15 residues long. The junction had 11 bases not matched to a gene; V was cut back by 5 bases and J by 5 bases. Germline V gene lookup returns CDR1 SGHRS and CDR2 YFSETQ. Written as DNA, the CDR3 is TGCGCCAGCAGTCGTAGTAGCGGGGCCAGGGAGACCCAGTACTTC. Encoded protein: CASSRSSGARETQYF.

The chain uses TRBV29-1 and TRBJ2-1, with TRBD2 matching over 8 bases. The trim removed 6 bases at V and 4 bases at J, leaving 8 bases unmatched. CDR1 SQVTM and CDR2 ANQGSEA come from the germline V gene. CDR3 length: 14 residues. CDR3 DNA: TGCAGCGTGGACAGCGGGAGTTATTACAATGAGCAGTTCTTC. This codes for CSVDSGSYYNEQFF.

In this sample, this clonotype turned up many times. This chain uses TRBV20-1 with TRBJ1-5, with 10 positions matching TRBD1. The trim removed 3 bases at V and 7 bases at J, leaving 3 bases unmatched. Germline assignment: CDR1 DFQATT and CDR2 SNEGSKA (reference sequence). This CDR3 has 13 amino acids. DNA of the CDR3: TGCAGTGCTAGCGGACAGGGGGGACAGCCCCAGCATTTT. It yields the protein CSASGQGGQPQHF.

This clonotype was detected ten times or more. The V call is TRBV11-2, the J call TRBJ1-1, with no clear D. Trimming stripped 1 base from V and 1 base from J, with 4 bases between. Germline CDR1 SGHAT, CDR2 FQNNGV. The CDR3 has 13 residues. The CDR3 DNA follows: TGTGCCAGCAGCTTAGGGTCGAACACTGAAGCTTTCTTT. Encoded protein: CASSLGSNTEAFF.

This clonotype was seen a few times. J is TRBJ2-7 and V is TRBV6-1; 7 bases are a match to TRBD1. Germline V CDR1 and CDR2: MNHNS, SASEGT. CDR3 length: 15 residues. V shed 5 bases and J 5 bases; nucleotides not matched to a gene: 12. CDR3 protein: CASSLPGQPLDEQYF. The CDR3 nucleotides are TGTGCCAGCAGTCTTCCGGGACAGCCGTTGGACGAGCAGTACTTC.

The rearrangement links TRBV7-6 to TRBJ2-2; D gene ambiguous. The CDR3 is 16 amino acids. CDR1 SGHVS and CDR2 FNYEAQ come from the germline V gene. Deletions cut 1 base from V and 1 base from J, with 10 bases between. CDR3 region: CASSLVFVGNTGELFF. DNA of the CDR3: TGTGCCAGCAGCTTAGTATTTGTGGGGAACACCGGGGAGCTGTTTTTT.

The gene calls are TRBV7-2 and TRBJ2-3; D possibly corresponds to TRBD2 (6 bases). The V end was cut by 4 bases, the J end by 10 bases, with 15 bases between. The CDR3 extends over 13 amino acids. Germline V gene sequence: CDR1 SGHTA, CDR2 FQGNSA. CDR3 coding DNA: TGTGCCAGCAGCTCAAAGGGACTTTTTGCGCAGTATTTT. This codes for CASSSKGLFAQYF.

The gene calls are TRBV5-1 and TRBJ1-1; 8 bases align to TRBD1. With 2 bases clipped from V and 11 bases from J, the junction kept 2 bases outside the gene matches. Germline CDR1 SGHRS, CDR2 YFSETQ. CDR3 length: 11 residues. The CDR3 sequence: CASSLQGEAFF. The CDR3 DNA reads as TGCGCCAGCAGCTTACAGGGGGAGGCTTTCTTT.

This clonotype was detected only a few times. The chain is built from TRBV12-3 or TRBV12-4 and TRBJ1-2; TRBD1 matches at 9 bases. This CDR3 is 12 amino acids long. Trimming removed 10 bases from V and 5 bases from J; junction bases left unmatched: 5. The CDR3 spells CATTGGFYGYTF. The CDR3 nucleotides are TGTGCCACTACAGGGGGCTTTTATGGCTACACCTTC.

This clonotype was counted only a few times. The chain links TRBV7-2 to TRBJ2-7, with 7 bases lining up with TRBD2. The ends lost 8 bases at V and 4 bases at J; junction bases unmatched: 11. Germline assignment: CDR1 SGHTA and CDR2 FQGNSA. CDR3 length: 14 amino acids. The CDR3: CASAAGGTKYEQYF. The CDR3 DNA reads TGTGCCAGCGCCGCTGGGGGGACTAAATACGAGCAGTACTTC.